This T cell receptor beta chain was obtained from a study of T cells in Graves' hyperthyroidism and ophthalmopathy. A few counts support this clonotype. Its specificity is unknown. CDR3 length equals 15 residues. V shed 4 bases and J shed 4 bases, with 15 bases lying between them. From germline, CDR1 is WSHSY and CDR2 SAAADI. TCR beta CDR3 regions were amplified from RNA. Primed by the HTBI set, a first-round RT-PCR was run on the TCR CDR3. TCRdb independently ran MiXCR on the multiplex PCR reads; one entry per CDR3 protein. The sample yields hundreds of thousands of distinct CDR3 sequences, 11% to 15% seen once. Study observations and caveats: Progression to ophthalmopathy was predicted a median of 6.5 months early. In blood, most of the thyroid clonotypes expanded above 0.001 were also present.

Fresh peripheral blood, approximately 9.1 ml, was the source of the PBMCs. The sequence came from a woman in her thirties with Graves' hyperthyroidism that later progressed to Graves' ophthalmopathy. The source material was blood. The chain carries TRBV10-2 and TRBJ2-3, with D hard to call. CDR3 protein: CASSALGQKADTQYF. Here the CDR3 DNA reads TGCGCCAGCAGTGCCCTGGGTCAGAAGGCAGATACGCAGTATTTT.